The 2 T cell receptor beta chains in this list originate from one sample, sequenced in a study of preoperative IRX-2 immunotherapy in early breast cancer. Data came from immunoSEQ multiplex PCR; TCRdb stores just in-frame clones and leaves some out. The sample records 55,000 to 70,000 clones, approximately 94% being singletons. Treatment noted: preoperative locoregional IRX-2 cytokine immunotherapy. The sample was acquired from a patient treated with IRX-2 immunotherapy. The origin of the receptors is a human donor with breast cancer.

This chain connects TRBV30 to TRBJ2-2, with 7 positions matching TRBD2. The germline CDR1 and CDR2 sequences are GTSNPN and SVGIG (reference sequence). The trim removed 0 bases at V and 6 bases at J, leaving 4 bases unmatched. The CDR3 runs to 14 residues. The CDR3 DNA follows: TGTGCCTGGAGTGTACGGGGGGAGGCCGGGGAGCTGTTTTTT. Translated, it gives CAWSVRGEAGELFF.

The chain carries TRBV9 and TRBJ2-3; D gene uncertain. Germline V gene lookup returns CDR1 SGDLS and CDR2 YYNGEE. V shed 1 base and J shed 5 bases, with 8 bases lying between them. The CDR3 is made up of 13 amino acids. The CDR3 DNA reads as TGTGCCAGCAGCGTAATCGGCCGAGATACGCAGTATTTT. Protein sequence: CASSVIGRDTQYF.